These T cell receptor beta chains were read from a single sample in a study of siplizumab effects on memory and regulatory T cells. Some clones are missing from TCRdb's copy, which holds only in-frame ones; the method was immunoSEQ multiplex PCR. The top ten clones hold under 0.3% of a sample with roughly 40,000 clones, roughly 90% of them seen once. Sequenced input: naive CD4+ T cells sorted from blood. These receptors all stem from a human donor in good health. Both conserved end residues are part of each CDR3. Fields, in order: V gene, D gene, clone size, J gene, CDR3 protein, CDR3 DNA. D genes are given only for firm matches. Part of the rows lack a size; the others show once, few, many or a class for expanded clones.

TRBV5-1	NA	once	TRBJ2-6	CASSRDLSGANVLTF	TGCGCCAGCAGTCGCGACCTTTCTGGGGCCAACGTCCTGACTTTC
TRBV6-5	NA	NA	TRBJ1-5	CASSYSASNQPQHF	TGTGCCAGCAGTTACTCGGCCAGCAATCAGCCCCAGCATTTT
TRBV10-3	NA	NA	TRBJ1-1	CAALSENTEAFF	TGTGCCGCCCTGTCCGAGAACACTGAAGCTTTCTTT
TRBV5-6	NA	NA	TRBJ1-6	CASSAEGSNNSPLHF	TGTGCCAGCAGCGCCGAGGGCAGCAACAATTCACCCCTCCACTTT
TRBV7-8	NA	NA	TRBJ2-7	CASSPGVIDSYEQYF	TGTGCCAGCAGCCCTGGCGTAATAGACTCCTACGAGCAGTACTTC
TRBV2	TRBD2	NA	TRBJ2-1	CASRGTSGRYNEQFF	TGTGCCAGCAGGGGGACTAGCGGGAGATACAATGAGCAGTTCTTC
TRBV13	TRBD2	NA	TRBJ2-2	CASSLTLGAGGPVAGELFF	TGTGCCAGCAGCTTAACGCTGGGAGCGGGGGGGCCCGTCGCCGGGGAGCTGTTTTTT
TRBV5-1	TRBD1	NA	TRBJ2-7	CASSFLTGSSYEQYF	TGCGCCAGCAGCTTTTTGACAGGGAGCTCCTACGAGCAGTACTTC
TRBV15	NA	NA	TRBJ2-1	CATSRAGAPREQFF	TGTGCCACCAGCAGAGCGGGGGCGCCTAGGGAGCAGTTCTTC
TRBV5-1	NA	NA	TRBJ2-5	CASSLGSLSGQQETQYF	TGCGCCAGCAGCTTGGGGTCCCTAAGTGGACAGCAAGAGACCCAGTACTTC
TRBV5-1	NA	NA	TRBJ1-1	CASSSSQEPLTNTEAFF	TGCGCCAGCAGTTCGTCACAGGAACCCTTGACGAACACTGAAGCTTTCTTT
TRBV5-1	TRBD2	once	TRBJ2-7	CASSSNPGTGGGEQYF	TGCGCCAGCAGCTCGAATCCCGGGACCGGGGGGGGAGAGCAGTACTTC
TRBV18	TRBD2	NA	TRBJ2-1	CASSPGLAGRGDEQFF	TGTGCCAGCTCACCAGGATTAGCGGGCCGTGGGGATGAGCAGTTCTTC
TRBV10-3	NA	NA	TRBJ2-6	CAISEWTNSGANVLTF	TGTGCCATCAGTGAGTGGACCAACTCTGGGGCCAACGTCCTGACTTTC
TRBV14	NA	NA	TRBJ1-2	CASSQDWRRFYGYTF	TGTGCCAGCAGCCAAGACTGGCGACGGTTTTATGGCTACACCTTC
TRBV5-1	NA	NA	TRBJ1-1	CASSSQTGALNTEAFF	TGCGCCAGCAGCTCTCAGACAGGCGCCTTGAACACTGAAGCTTTCTTT
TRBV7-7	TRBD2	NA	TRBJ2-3	CASSLGGSPTDTQYF	TGTGCTAGCAGCTTAGGCGGGAGCCCCACAGATACGCAGTATTTT
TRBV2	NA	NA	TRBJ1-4	CASSGETAGGGKLFF	TGTGCCAGCAGTGGGGAGACGGCAGGAGGGGGAAAACTGTTTTTT
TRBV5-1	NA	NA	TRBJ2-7	CASSYNMASVSSYEQYF	TGCGCCAGCAGTTATAATATGGCTAGCGTTAGCTCCTACGAGCAGTACTTC
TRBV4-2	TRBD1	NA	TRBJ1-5	CASSPFYAGQGNQPQHF	TGTGCCAGCAGCCCCTTCTACGCCGGACAGGGCAATCAGCCCCAGCATTTT
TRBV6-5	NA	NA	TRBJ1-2	CASSYSLASYGYTF	TGTGCCAGCAGTTACTCGCTTGCCTCTTATGGCTACACCTTC
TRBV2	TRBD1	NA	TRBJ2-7	CASKEDRGYEQYF	TGTGCCAGCAAGGAGGACAGGGGCTACGAGCAGTACTTC
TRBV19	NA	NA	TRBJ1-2	CASSIQGLSYGYTF	TGTGCCAGTAGTATACAGGGGTTGAGCTATGGCTACACCTTC
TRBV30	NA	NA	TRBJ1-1	CAWSVQENTEAFF	TGTGCCTGGAGTGTACAAGAGAACACTGAAGCTTTCTTT
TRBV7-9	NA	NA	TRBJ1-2	CASSLEGYGYTF	TGTGCCAGCAGCTTAGAGGGGTATGGCTACACCTTC
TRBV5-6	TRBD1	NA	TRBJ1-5	CASSLGTGPENQPQHF	TGTGCCAGCAGCTTGGGGACAGGGCCCGAGAATCAGCCCCAGCATTTT
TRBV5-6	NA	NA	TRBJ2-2	CASSLDRVIYSGELFF	TGTGCCAGCAGCTTGGACAGGGTAATATACTCCGGGGAGCTGTTTTTT
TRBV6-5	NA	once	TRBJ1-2	CASTKGTQLYGYTF	TGTGCCAGCACCAAGGGGACCCAACTCTATGGCTACACCTTC
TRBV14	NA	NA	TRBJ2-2	CASSRFGGTRAGELFF	TGTGCCAGCAGCCGGTTTGGTGGTACCCGGGCCGGGGAGCTGTTTTTT
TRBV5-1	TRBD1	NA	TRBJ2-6	CASRQGASSGANVLTF	TGCGCCAGCAGACAGGGGGCGAGCTCTGGGGCCAACGTCCTGACTTTC
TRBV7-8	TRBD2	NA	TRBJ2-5	CASSLGVLAGKETQYF	TGTGCCAGCAGCTTAGGGGTACTAGCGGGGAAAGAGACCCAGTACTTC
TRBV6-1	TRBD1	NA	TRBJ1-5	CASSVDRGNQPQHF	TGTGCCAGCAGTGTGGACAGGGGCAATCAGCCCCAGCATTTT
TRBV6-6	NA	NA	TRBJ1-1	CASTLPPGGKNTEAFF	TGTGCCAGCACCTTACCCCCGGGGGGGAAGAACACTGAAGCTTTCTTT
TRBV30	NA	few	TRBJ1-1	CAWSLGGNTEAFF	TGTGCCTGGAGTTTGGGCGGGAACACTGAAGCTTTCTTT
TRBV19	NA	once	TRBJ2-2	CASSITGSQGELFF	TGTGCCAGTAGTATCACAGGGTCCCAGGGGGAGCTGTTTTTT
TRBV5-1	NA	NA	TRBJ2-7	CASSSQTYEQYF	TGCGCCAGCAGCTCCCAGACCTACGAGCAGTACTTC
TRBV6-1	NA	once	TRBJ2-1	CASIQGGGNNEQFF	TGTGCCAGCATCCAGGGAGGGGGGAACAATGAGCAGTTCTTC
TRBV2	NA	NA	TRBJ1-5	CASSDLGGSNQPQHF	TGTGCCAGCAGTGACCTCGGGGGTAGCAATCAGCCCCAGCATTTT
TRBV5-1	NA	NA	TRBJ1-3	CASSLGGPGNTIYF	TGCGCCAGCAGCTTGGGGGGGCCCGGAAACACCATATATTTT
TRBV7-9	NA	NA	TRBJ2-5	CASSLVASRETQYF	TGTGCCAGCAGCTTAGTGGCTAGCCGGGAGACCCAGTACTTC
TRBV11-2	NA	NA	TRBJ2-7	CASSTDSTKQYF	TGTGCCAGCAGCACGGACAGTACGAAGCAGTACTTC
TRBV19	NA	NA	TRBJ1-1	CASSMGGTNTEAFF	TGTGCCAGTAGTATGGGGGGAACGAACACTGAAGCTTTCTTT
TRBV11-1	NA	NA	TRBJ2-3	CASSLEGGSGTDTQYF	TGTGCCAGCAGCTTAGAGGGCGGGTCCGGCACAGATACGCAGTATTTT
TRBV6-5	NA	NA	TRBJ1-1	CASSYAIFGVSEAFF	TGTGCCAGCAGTTACGCTATCTTCGGTGTGAGTGAAGCTTTCTTT